The sequence of this T cell receptor beta chain was determined in a study of control samples from healthy donors and cancer patients. The length of the CDR3 is 15 residues. V lost 4 bases, J lost 5 bases, and 5 bases stayed unmatched. From germline, CDR1 is MNHEY and CDR2 SVGAGI. Sequencing was performed with immunoSEQ multiplex PCR; in TCRdb, only in-frame clones are kept and a portion is missing. Found here are around 97,000 clones, 85% to 90% of them singletons; the top ten hold under 20%. This receptor was identified in a man aged 60 to 75 with lung cancer. Sequencing was carried out using PBMCs. The chain couples TRBV6-5 to TRBJ2-2; 9 bases match TRBD1. The CDR3 DNA sequence: TGTGCCAGCAGTTTGGACAGGGGAAAGACCGGGGAGCTGTTTTTT. The encoded protein is CASSLDRGKTGELFF.